These 4 T cell receptor beta chains were all obtained from the same sample, sequenced in a study of human T cells and chemical hapten exposure. Described time point: patch test 1, 2 weeks after DPC sensitization. Specified treatment: therapeutic diphenylcyclopropenone sensitization with weekly scalp DPC. MiXCR, applied by TCRdb to the RACE reads, yields one record per CDR3 protein. The sample has 79,000 or so distinct CDR3 sequences, about a tenth seen once. The sequenced sample was whole blood, obtained in connection with sensitization to the hapten diphenylcyclopropenone (DPC). The receptors derive from a woman in her forties or fifties with alopecia areata. Some clones in this sample may be carry-over from other donors' samples.

This clonotype was recorded a few times. The CDR3: CASTKEGFNTEAFF. The CDR3 nucleotides are TGTGCCAGCACCAAAGAGGGCTTCAACACTGAAGCTTTCTTT. The rearrangement uses TRBV2 and TRBJ1-1; the D is unclear. Germline CDR1 is SNHLY and CDR2 is FYNNEI. V shed 7 bases and J shed 2 bases, with 14 bases lying between them. The CDR3 is made up of 14 amino acids.

The table lists this clonotype with many counts. The chain links TRBV12-3 or TRBV12-4 to TRBJ1-1; D call uncertain. The CDR3 is 12 amino acids. Trimming took off 4 bases at V and 3 bases at J, with 6 bases between the two ends. In DNA, the CDR3 is TGTGCCAGCAGTTATGGGGACACTGAAGCTTTCTTT. Its protein is CASSYGDTEAFF.

This clonotype was detected a few times. The chain couples TRBV21-1 to TRBJ2-1; the D call of TRBD2 is as the table states it, not checked on the DNA. TRBV21-1 constitutes a pseudogene. The CDR3 loop spans 19 amino acids. The CDR3 here is CASSERGIGAGERTGEQFF. The CDR3 nucleotides are TGTGCCAGCAGCGAAAGGGGGATAGGAGCGGGAGAAAGGACCGGTGAGCAGTTCTTC.

The chain has TRBV7-2 and TRBJ2-3; unclear D gene. Germline values: CDR1 SGHTA, CDR2 FQGNSA. Between the trimmed V and J ends, which lost 5 bases and 6 bases, there was a span of 9 bases. This CDR3 is 12 amino acids long. CDR3 sequence (DNA): TGTGCCAGCAGCCAAGGGCCGGATACGCAGTATTTT. Translated: CASSQGPDTQYF.